What follows describes a single T cell receptor (beta chain). The data were obtained in a study of molecular identifiers for immune sequencing clone quantification. Germline V gives CDR1 SNHLY, CDR2 FYNNEI. The length of the CDR3 is 15 residues. V was shortened by 3 bases and J by 0 bases, with 12 bases between the two germline ends. TCRdb independently ran MiXCR on the PCR reads; one entry per CDR3 protein. The profile covers 400,000 to 600,000 distinct CDR3 sequences, with about 25% appearing a single time and roughly 0.77% taken by the ten largest. This sequence joins TRBV2 and TRBJ2-7; D possibly corresponds to TRBD1 (5 bases). Input material: naive CD8+ T cells from blood, with Jurkat cell RNA spiked in. Subset here: FACS-sorted CD8+CD4-CCR7+CD45RA+ naive T cells. The TCR comes from a human donor in good health. Some libraries in this study had Jurkat cell RNA spiked in. The CDR3 is CASSEVQATSYEQYF. DNA for the CDR3: TGTGCCAGCAGTGAGGTACAGGCAACCTCCTACGAGCAGTACTTC.